This T cell receptor beta chain was sequenced in a study of shared clonotypes between healthy human individuals. Repertoires were generated with immunoSEQ multiplex PCR, while TCRdb's copy carries only in-frame clones and drops some. Of some 2,400,000 clones in the sample, approximately 96% were seen once. Germline lookup yields CDR1 LNHDA and CDR2 SQIVND (reference sequence). The V segment lost 10 bases and the J segment 9 bases; nucleotides outside the gene matches: 12. This CDR3 has 14 amino acids. Input material: naive CD4+ T cells sorted from blood. The sample's subset: CD45RA+ positively selected. This chain links TRBV19 with TRBJ1-6; 7 bases line up with TRBD1. The sequence was obtained from a man between 18 and 29 years old in good health. In DNA form, the CDR3 reads TGTGCCACCACTGACGCGGCAGGGGGTTCACCCCTCCACTTT. Its protein product is CATTDAAGGSPLHF.